This entry lists 8 T cell receptor beta chains sequenced from one sample in a study of blood T cell repertoires in COVID-19. Clones were read by immunoSEQ multiplex PCR, and TCRdb kept only the in-frame ones, dropping some. The sample has 300,000 to 400,000 clones; about 87% are singletons. The material sequenced was peripheral blood. All receptors derive from a man aged 25-40 years with COVID-19, enrolled during active disease.

The rearrangement joins TRBV12-3 or TRBV12-4 to TRBJ2-3; D is unclear. The CDR3 loop spans 11 amino acids. The V end lost 7 bases, the J end lost 5 bases, and 7 bases lay between the germline ends. The CDR3, as DNA: TGTGCCAGCACTAAAGAAGATACGCAGTATTTT. This sequence encodes CASTKEDTQYF.

The chain links TRBV7-9 to TRBJ2-3; D perhaps matches TRBD1 (6 bases). Looked up from germline, CDR1 is SEHNR and CDR2 is FQNEAQ (reference sequence). The CDR3 has 12 residues. V was pared by 9 bases and J by 2 bases, with 9 bases between. The CDR3 here is CASYRDTDTQYF. The CDR3 nucleotides are TGTGCCAGTTACAGGGACACAGATACGCAGTATTTT. Complete variable domain (other parts from reference TRBV7-9 and TRBJ2-3): DTGVSQNPRHKITKRGQNVTFRCDPISEHNRLYWYRQTLGQGPEFLTYFQNEAQLEKSRLLSDRFSAERPKGSFSTLEIQRTEQGDSAMYLCASYRDTDTQYFGPGTRLTVL.

The chain uses TRBV2 and TRBJ2-5, with D perhaps matching TRBD1 (6 bases). V was pared by 4 bases and J by 5 bases, with 14 bases between. This CDR3 is 14 amino acids long. The germline V gene has CDR1 SNHLY and CDR2 FYNNEI. CDR3 loop: CASSVQGPRETQYF. In nucleotides, the CDR3 is TGTGCCAGCAGTGTACAGGGTCCAAGGGAGACCCAGTACTTC.

V is TRBV6-2 or TRBV6-3 and J is TRBJ2-1; D might be TRBD2 (5 bases). The CDR3 covers 17 residues. Trimming left V 0 bases short and J 1 base short, with 13 bases between. The germline gives CDR1 MNHEY, CDR2 SVGEGT. As DNA, the CDR3 is TGTGCCAGCAGTTACTCAGTTCCGGGAATGTCCTACAATGAGCAGTTCTTC. Translating gives CASSYSVPGMSYNEQFF.

The chain combines TRBV12-5 with TRBJ2-7, with D possibly matching TRBD2 (5 bases). This CDR3 has 17 amino acids. The ends were cut back, 1 base at V and 0 bases at J, with 16 bases in the middle. CDR1 is LGHNT, CDR2 FRNRAP, per germline. CDR3: CASGLAPTGLVSYEQYF. CDR3 bases: TGTGCTAGTGGTTTGGCCCCAACCGGACTGGTCTCCTACGAGCAGTACTTC. Drawing the rest from reference TRBV12-5 and TRBJ2-7, the complete variable domain is DARVTQTPRHKVTEMGQEVTMRCQPILGHNTVFWYRQTMMQGLELLAYFRNRAPLDDSGMPKDRFSAEMPDATLATLKIQPSEPRDSAVYFCASGLAPTGLVSYEQYFGPGTRLTVT.

The chain joins TRBV30 to TRBJ1-5, with TRBD1 matching over 7 bases. The CDR3 spans 15 residues. The ends lost 5 bases at V and 6 bases at J; junction bases unmatched: 13. The germline V gene encodes CDR1 GTSNPN and CDR2 SVGIG (reference sequence). CDR3 coding DNA: TGTGCCTGGGAGACAGGGACCTATTCGGGTCAGCCCCAGCATTTT. This codes for CAWETGTYSGQPQHF. The whole variable domain, remainder taken from reference TRBV30 and TRBJ1-5, is SQTIHQWPATLVQPVGSPLSLECTVEGTSNPNLYWYRQAAGRGLQLLFYSVGIGQISSEVPQNLSASRPQDRQFILSSKKLLLSDSGFYLCAWETGTYSGQPQHFGDGTRLSIL.

This clone was detected a few times. The V gene is TRBV7-9, the J gene TRBJ2-1; TRBD2 matches at 10 bases. Germline V CDR1 and CDR2: SEHNR, FQNEAQ (reference sequence). The CDR3 has 16 residues. V shed 5 bases and J 6 bases; nucleotides not matched to a gene: 10. The CDR3 loop reads CASSPSGTSDFNEQFF. CDR3 nucleotide sequence: TGTGCCAGCAGCCCGTCCGGGACTAGCGATTTCAATGAGCAGTTCTTC.

CDR3 sequence reads: CASSLGATNTEAFF. The CDR3 DNA sequence: TGCGCCAGCAGCTTGGGGGCCACTAACACTGAAGCTTTCTTT. The rearrangement links TRBV5-1 to TRBJ1-1, with D unclear. CDR1 is SGHRS and CDR2 is YFSETQ in the germline V gene. There are 14 residues in the CDR3. V dropped 0 bases and J dropped 2 bases, with 8 bases sitting between them.